This TCR beta chain was captured in a study of blood T cell repertoires in COVID-19. The germline gives CDR1 MNHEY, CDR2 SMNVEV (reference sequence). This CDR3 comprises 14 residues. Trimming removed 6 bases from V and 4 bases from J, with 15 bases in between. Method: immunoSEQ multiplex PCR; TCRdb's copy keeps in-frame clones and lacks some. The repertoire has hundreds of thousands of clones, roughly 90% of them found once; the top ten carry just over 7%. The chain recombines TRBV27 with TRBJ1-2; TRBD1 is a possible D gene (6 bases). The receptor comes from a woman aged 60-75 years with COVID-19, enrolled during active disease. Sequenced sample: peripheral blood. The CDR3 bases are TGTGCCAGCAGGTTGGGGGCTGGTCCCTATGGCTACACCTTC. Translation: CASRLGAGPYGYTF.